Below are 18 T cell receptor beta chains sequenced from a single sample in a study of cytomegalovirus exposure and HLA in healthy donors. It was with 60 Vbeta and 13 Jbeta primers that the PCR ran. The protocol was immunoSEQ multiplex PCR, while the TCRdb copy is restricted to in-frame clones and leaves out a portion. The table has around 97,000 clones, 79% seen once. The source material was PBMCs. These receptors were obtained from a man aged 50 or older in good health and CMV-seropositive.

This rearrangement joins TRBV27 to TRBJ1-1; D is ambiguous. CDR1 and CDR2 (germline): MNHEY, SMNVEV (reference sequence). V gave up 1 base and J gave up 0 bases, with 12 bases separating them. This CDR3 region has 16 residues. The CDR3 is CASSLLGSGVNTEAFF. CDR3 nucleotides: TGTGCCAGCAGTTTATTGGGTTCCGGAGTGAACACTGAAGCTTTCTTT.

The chain employs TRBV14 and TRBJ2-2; D might be TRBD1 (5 bases). The CDR3 covers 17 residues. The germline V gene has CDR1 SGHDN and CDR2 FVKESK. Trimming shortened V by 0 bases and J by 6 bases, and 17 bases separated the two germline ends. CDR3 bases: TGTGCCAGCAGCCAAGAAGGAGTGGACACCTATTCCGGGGAGCTGTTTTTT. Residues: CASSQEGVDTYSGELFF.

This clone was found a few times. The CDR3 DNA is TGTGCCAGCAGTTTATTCCCAGATTCTTTGGGCTACACCTTC. Translated: CASSLFPDSLGYTF. The gene calls are TRBV27 and TRBJ1-2; D ambiguous. The CDR3 runs to 14 residues. Germline loops: CDR1 MNHEY, CDR2 SMNVEV (reference sequence). Trimming cost V 1 base and J 8 bases, with 14 bases left between them.

The CDR3 loop is CASSQGEGLASGELFF. The DNA for the CDR3 is TGTGCCAGCAGCCAAGGTGAAGGTCTAGCTTCCGGGGAGCTGTTTTTT. This chain connects TRBV4-2 to TRBJ2-2; D might be TRBD2 (5 bases). Germline CDR1 LGHNA, CDR2 YNFKEQ. V was shortened by 1 base and J by 6 bases, with 15 bases between the two germline ends. CDR3 length: 16 residues.

The chain employs TRBV9 and TRBJ2-7, with a possible D match to TRBD2 (7 bases). Per germline, CDR1 SGDLS and CDR2 YYNGEE. The V and J ends lost 0 bases and 2 bases respectively, with 12 bases between them. This CDR3 contains 15 residues. The CDR3 DNA sequence: TGTGCCAGCAGCGTAGAAGGGGGAGGGCCCTACGAGCAGTACTTC. Translating gives CASSVEGGGPYEQYF.

This rearrangement joins TRBV9 to TRBJ2-3; 7 bases are a match to TRBD1. The V and J ends lost 4 bases and 2 bases, in that order; junction bases with no gene match: 4. CDR3 length: 14 residues. Germline lookup yields CDR1 SGDLS and CDR2 YYNGEE. The CDR3 region is CASSFDRATDTQYF. The DNA for the CDR3 is TGTGCCAGCAGCTTCGACAGGGCCACAGATACGCAGTATTTT.

V and J are TRBV7-3 and TRBJ2-2, with D perhaps matching TRBD2 (6 bases). Trimming took 5 bases from V and 7 from J, leaving 23 bases between them. Germline values: CDR1 SGHTA, CDR2 FQGTGA. The CDR3 runs 17 residues. The CDR3 bases are TGTGCCAGCAGCGAAGACGTCGGCGGGACGGTGGGCGGGGAGCTGTTTTTT. It specifies CASSEDVGGTVGGELFF.

The chain couples TRBV7-9 to TRBJ2-7; D unresolved. This CDR3 is built from 12 residues. Germline V gene sequence: CDR1 SEHNR, CDR2 FQNEAQ (reference sequence). Trimming removed 7 bases from V and 4 bases from J, with 11 bases in between. As DNA, the CDR3 is TGTGCCAGCACCCCAGTCCCTTACGAGCAGTACTTC. It translates to CASTPVPYEQYF.

This clone was found a few times. The chain is built from TRBV6-6 and TRBJ1-6, with 7 bases identical to TRBD1. The CDR3 runs to 14 residues. Germline CDR1 is MNHNY and CDR2 is SVGAGI (reference sequence). The trim removed 7 bases at V and 12 bases at J, leaving 12 bases unmatched. The CDR3 reads CASTGQDGIQPLHF. In nucleotides, the CDR3 is TGTGCCAGCACAGGACAGGACGGTATTCAACCCCTCCACTTT.

The rearrangement links TRBV18 to TRBJ1-1, with 10 bases matching TRBD1. CDR3 length: 14 residues. V lost 5 bases, J lost 4 bases, and 4 bases stayed unmatched. Germline lookup yields CDR1 KGHSH and CDR2 LQKENI. The CDR3 nucleotides read TGTGCCAGCTCATCGACAGGGGGCCTCACTGAAGCTTTCTTT. Amino acid sequence: CASSSTGGLTEAFF.

The genes are TRBV29-1 and TRBJ2-6; possibly TRBD2 for D (6 bases). Between the trimmed V and J ends, which lost 1 base and 11 bases, there was a span of 9 bases. From germline, CDR1 is SQVTM and CDR2 ANQGSEA. The CDR3 totals 12 residues. CDR3 coding DNA: TGCAGCGTTGAAGGCCCTAGCGACGTCCTGACTTTC. It codes for CSVEGPSDVLTF.

This chain connects TRBV11-2 to TRBJ1-4; TRBD1 matches 8 bases. The ends lost 3 bases at V and 7 bases at J; junction bases unmatched: 4. This CDR3 is 14 amino acids long. The germline V gene encodes CDR1 SGHAT and CDR2 FQNNGV. CDR3 region: CASSFGQGGEKLFF. CDR3 DNA: TGTGCCAGCAGCTTCGGACAGGGCGGTGAAAAACTGTTTTTT.

J is TRBJ1-5 and V is TRBV27; 10 bases are shared with TRBD1. The CDR3 totals 16 residues. Trimming took 5 bases from V and 4 from J; bases not matched to a gene: 8. Germline values: CDR1 MNHEY, CDR2 SMNVEV (reference sequence). This CDR3 reads CASSAQTGGVNQPQHF. The CDR3 DNA is TGTGCCAGCAGTGCCCAGACAGGGGGCGTAAATCAGCCCCAGCATTTT.

This chain connects TRBV7-9 to TRBJ2-7; TRBD1 matches 8 bases. Germline V gene data show CDR1 as SEHNR and CDR2 as FQNEAQ (reference sequence). V trimming: 5 bases; J trimming: 3 bases; junction bases outside the gene matches: 12. The CDR3 totals 16 residues. The CDR3 here is CASSPLLGQDHYEQYF. CDR3 nucleotide sequence: TGTGCCAGCAGCCCACTACTGGGACAGGACCACTACGAGCAGTACTTC.

V gene TRBV18 combines with J gene TRBJ2-5, with TRBD1 as a possible D gene (5 bases). CDR3 length: 15 residues. Germline CDR1 and CDR2: KGHSH and LQKENI. The V gene lost 2 bases and the J gene lost 4 bases, with 14 bases spanning the gap. CDR3 bases: TGTGCCAGCTCACCAAGGGGCAGTGAGTTAGAGACCCAGTACTTC. Protein sequence: CASSPRGSELETQYF.

This clone was counted once. The gene calls are TRBV11-3 and TRBJ2-5, with TRBD1 identical over 8 bases. The CDR3 totals 16 residues. Per the germline V gene, CDR1 is SGHNT and CDR2 is YENEEA. With V trimmed by 5 bases and J by 5 bases, 13 bases remained unmatched. CDR3 residues: CASSALPRRQGETQYF. The CDR3 DNA is TGTGCCAGCAGCGCACTGCCCCGTAGACAGGGGGAGACCCAGTACTTC.

The chain uses TRBV7-9 and TRBJ2-5; D perhaps matches TRBD2 (5 bases). Looked up from germline, CDR1 is SEHNR and CDR2 is FQNEAQ (reference sequence). Trimming took 1 base from V and 4 from J, leaving 7 bases between them. CDR3 length: 13 residues. The CDR3 DNA reads as TGTGCCAGCAGCTTAGGGACTGTAGAGACCCAGTACTTC. Encoded protein: CASSLGTVETQYF.

The genes are TRBV7-9 and TRBJ2-6; the match to TRBD1 covers 7 bases. Germline assignment: CDR1 SEHNR and CDR2 FQNEAQ (reference sequence). V was clipped by 10 bases and J by 0 bases; unmatched bases: 3. CDR3 size: 14 residues. CDR3 amino acids: CAIPGGSGANVLTF. In nucleotides, the CDR3 is TGTGCCATCCCAGGGGGCTCTGGGGCCAACGTCCTGACTTTC.